Sequencing of this TCR beta chain was carried out in a study of blood T cell repertoires in COVID-19. Study-level information: PBMCs, B-cell-depleted T cells, or T cells were the source of the cDNA or gDNA that made up the material.

In Cohort 3, a recovered donor had either two negative PCRs, clearance, or symptom resolution. Remarks on this clone: Other nucleotide sequences from this sample produce the same CDR3.

The authors' processing: Estimation of nucleated cell counts was performed using reference gene primer amplification. The protocol was immunoSEQ multiplex PCR, while the TCRdb copy is restricted to in-frame clones and leaves out a portion. V and J calls plus clone size are reproduced from that table; the DNA served to infer D and trimming. The table has approximately 280,000 clones, 86% seen once. Looked up from germline, CDR1 is SGHRS and CDR2 is YFSETQ. The CDR3 is 13 residues long. The ends were cut back, 1 base at V and 8 bases at J, with 12 bases in the middle. The sequence was obtained from a woman aged 18-29 years who had recovered from COVID-19. This chain joins TRBV5-1 and TRBJ1-1; D is possibly TRBD1 (6 bases). Material: PBMCs or T cells enriched from blood (not recorded which). Here the CDR3 DNA reads TGCGCCAGCAGCTTGCGGCAGGGGTCCGAAGCTTTCTTT. Protein: CASSLRQGSEAFF.